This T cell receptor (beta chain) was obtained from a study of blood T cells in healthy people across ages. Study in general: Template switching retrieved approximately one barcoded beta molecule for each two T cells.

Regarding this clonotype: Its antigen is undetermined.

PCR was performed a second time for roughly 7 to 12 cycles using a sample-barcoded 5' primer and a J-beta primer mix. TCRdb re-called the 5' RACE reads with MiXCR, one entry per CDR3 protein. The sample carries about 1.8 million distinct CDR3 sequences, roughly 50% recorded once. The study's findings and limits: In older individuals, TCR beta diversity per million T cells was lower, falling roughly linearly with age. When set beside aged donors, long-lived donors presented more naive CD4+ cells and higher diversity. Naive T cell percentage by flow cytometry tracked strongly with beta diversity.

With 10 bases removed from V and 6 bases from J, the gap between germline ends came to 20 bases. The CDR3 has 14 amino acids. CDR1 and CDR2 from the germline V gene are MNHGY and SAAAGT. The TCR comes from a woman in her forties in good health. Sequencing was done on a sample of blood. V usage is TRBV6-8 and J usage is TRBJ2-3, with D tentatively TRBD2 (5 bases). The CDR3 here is CAIPLRRARDTQYF. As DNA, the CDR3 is TGTGCCATCCCTCTCCGGCGGGCGAGGGATACGCAGTATTTT.